The 23 T cell receptor beta chains in this list originate from one sample, sequenced in a study of T cell changes during pregnancy in multiple sclerosis. Assay: immunoSEQ multiplex PCR; the TCRdb copy retains only in-frame clones and omits some. The sample contains under 35,000 clones, over 75% of which appear only once. This specimen consisted of CD8+ T cells from peripheral blood mononuclear cells, obtained in the second trimester of pregnancy. These receptors all stem from a female donor with multiple sclerosis, enrolled in a pregnancy study.

This clone appeared a single time. This rearrangement joins TRBV19 to TRBJ2-2, with 7 bases fitting TRBD1. V lost 6 bases and J lost 8; bases outside the gene matches: 12. Germline assignment: CDR1 LNHDA and CDR2 SQIVND (reference sequence). This CDR3 is built from 15 residues. The CDR3 spells CASSPRDSTRGELFF. The CDR3 nucleotides read TGTGCCAGTAGCCCTCGGGACAGTACAAGGGGGGAGCTGTTTTTT. The full variable domain, with the rest looked up from reference TRBV19 and TRBJ2-2, is DGGITQSPKYLFRKEGQNVTLSCEQNLNHDAMYWYRQDPGQGLRLIYYSQIVNDFQKGDIAEGYSVSREKKESFPLTVTSAQKNPTAFYLCASSPRDSTRGELFFGEGSRLTVL.

This clone appeared once. The chain carries TRBV4-2 and TRBJ2-1, with 11 bases identical to TRBD1. V was pared by 3 bases and J by 6 bases, with 10 bases of the junction left unmatched. This CDR3 region has 17 residues. The germline gives CDR1 LGHNA, CDR2 YNFKEQ. Here the CDR3 DNA reads TGTGCCAGCAGCCAGGTCACCGGACAGGGGGCTGGCAATGAGCAGTTCTTC. Amino acid sequence: CASSQVTGQGAGNEQFF.

This clone has a handful of counts. The chain is built from TRBV4-2 and TRBJ2-2, with 9 bases fitting TRBD1. CDR3 length: 15 residues. Germline V gene data show CDR1 as LGHNA and CDR2 as YNFKEQ. The V gene end was trimmed by 1 base and the J gene end by 3 bases; junction bases not matched to a gene: 0. The CDR3: CASSQGQGDTGELFF. CDR3 sequence (DNA): TGTGCCAGCAGCCAAGGACAGGGGGACACCGGGGAGCTGTTTTTT.

This chain uses TRBV9 with TRBJ2-1; 13 nucleotides agree with TRBD2. CDR1 and CDR2 (germline): SGDLS, YYNGEE. V dropped 1 base and J dropped 1; count of bases not matched to a gene: 2. The CDR3 spans 17 residues. CDR3 amino acids: CASSVTSGGGSYNEQFF. The CDR3 DNA is TGTGCCAGCAGCGTAACTAGCGGGGGGGGATCCTACAATGAGCAGTTCTTC.

V usage is TRBV6-6 and J usage is TRBJ1-1; D not resolved. Trimming took 11 bases from V and 7 from J, leaving 14 bases between them. In germline, CDR1 is MNHNY, CDR2 SVGAGI (reference sequence). The CDR3 totals 11 residues. The CDR3: CALSGRYEAFF. The CDR3 coding sequence is TGTGCCCTCAGCGGGCGGTATGAAGCTTTCTTT.

The genes are TRBV9 and TRBJ2-5; D is unresolved. CDR3 length equals 13 residues. V shed 0 bases and J shed 5 bases, with 8 bases lying between them. Germline-derived CDR1 and CDR2 are SGDLS and YYNGEE. CDR3 in DNA: TGTGCCAGCAGCGTAGGACTTACTGAGACCCAGTACTTC. Translation: CASSVGLTETQYF. The variable domain in full, completed from reference TRBV9 and TRBJ2-5, reads DSGVTQTPKHLITATGQRVTLRCSPRSGDLSVYWYQQSLDQGLQFLIQYYNGEERAKGNILERFSAQQFPDLHSELNLSSLELGDSALYFCASSVGLTETQYFGPGTRLLVL.

The J gene is TRBJ2-1, the V gene TRBV27; D remains ambiguous. The CDR3 has 15 residues. V lost 5 bases to trimming and J lost 0 bases, with 11 bases between them. From germline, CDR1 is MNHEY and CDR2 SMNVEV (reference sequence). CDR3 coding DNA: TGTGCCAGCAGTCCCCTGCTGAGCTCCTACAATGAGCAGTTCTTC. Translated, it gives CASSPLLSSYNEQFF.

V usage is TRBV6-5 and J usage is TRBJ2-3; weak D call: TRBD1 (5 bases). Trimming stripped 5 bases from V and 6 bases from J, with 6 bases between. The CDR3 has 11 residues. Germline CDR1 MNHEY, CDR2 SVGAGI. CDR3 loop: CASSGADTQYF. The CDR3 DNA reads as TGTGCCAGCAGTGGGGCGGATACGCAGTATTTT.

The V gene is TRBV6-6, the J gene TRBJ1-6; D gene unclear. V was trimmed by 2 bases and J by 7 bases, leaving 9 bases between them. Germline-derived CDR1 and CDR2 are MNHNY and SVGAGI (reference sequence). The CDR3 runs to 14 residues. The CDR3 nucleotides are TGTGCCAGCAGTTACGGTGGGGAGAATTCACCCCTCCACTTT. It codes for CASSYGGENSPLHF.

The chain is built from TRBV9 and TRBJ1-2; 8 bases map to TRBD1. V shed 3 bases, J shed 4 bases, and the junction held 2 bases outside the gene matches. This CDR3 is 13 amino acids long. CDR1 is SGDLS, CDR2 YYNGEE, per germline. The CDR3 spells CASSAGTGYGYTF. CDR3 DNA sequence: TGTGCCAGCAGCGCAGGGACAGGCTATGGCTACACCTTC.

V gene TRBV7-2 combines with J gene TRBJ2-1; no firm D call. Germline CDR1 and CDR2: SGHTA and FQGNSA. The CDR3 extends over 15 amino acids. V was shortened by 2 bases and J by 1 base, with 9 bases between the two germline ends. CDR3: CASSLYHTSYNEQFF. CDR3 DNA: TGTGCCAGCAGCTTATACCATACATCCTACAATGAGCAGTTCTTC.

The chain employs TRBV10-2 and TRBJ2-3; TRBD2 is a possible D gene (5 bases). Per the germline V gene, CDR1 is WSHSY and CDR2 is SAAADI. Trimming removed 3 bases at V and 3 bases at J, with 16 bases between. The CDR3 sequence is 16 residues long. The CDR3 DNA reads as TGCGCCAGCAGTGAAGTGGACTTCGAAAGAACAGATACGCAGTATTTT. Translated: CASSEVDFERTDTQYF.

The chain uses TRBV5-3 and TRBJ2-4; D might be TRBD1 (6 bases). TRBV5-3 qualifies as an ORF whose function is uncertain. Trimming cost V 1 base and J 0 bases, with 17 bases left between them. There are 18 residues in the CDR3. CDR3 sequence (DNA): TGTGCCAGAAGCTTGTACAGGGAGCGCTGGATAGCCAAAAACATTCAGTACTTC. It translates to CARSLYRERWIAKNIQYF.

This clone was detected a few times. This chain connects TRBV4-2 to TRBJ1-1; D is ambiguous. There are 16 residues in the CDR3. Trimming left V 0 bases short and J 10 bases short, with 21 bases between. CDR1 is LGHNA and CDR2 is YNFKEQ in the germline V gene. CDR3 nucleotide sequence: TGTGCCAGCAGCCAAGATGGTAGCGGACCTCAGTGGCCAGCTTTCTTT. Encoded protein: CASSQDGSGPQWPAFF.

The chain recombines TRBV13 with TRBJ2-5; the match to TRBD1 covers 10 bases. TRBJ2-7 matches the DNA end more closely, so the J call is doubtful. CDR1 and CDR2 from the germline V gene are PRHDT and FYEKMQ (reference sequence). CDR3 size: 15 residues. The CDR3 DNA follows: TGTGCCAGCAGCTTAGGGACAGGGGGCAGCTACGAGCAGTACTTC. It specifies CASSLGTGGSYEQYF.

In DNA form, the CDR3 reads TGTGCCAGCAGTGGGACAGTTAATGAAAAACTGTTTTTT. Its protein product is CASSGTVNEKLFF. V gene TRBV25-1 combines with J gene TRBJ1-4; possible D gene TRBD1, 6 bases. V lost 4 bases and J 4 bases, leaving 7 bases between the germline ends. Germline V gives CDR1 MGHDK, CDR2 SYGVNS. This CDR3 has 13 amino acids.

The chain couples TRBV5-4 to TRBJ2-7; 9 bases are a match to TRBD1. This CDR3 contains 15 residues. With 4 bases clipped from V and 5 bases from J, the junction kept 10 bases outside the gene matches. The germline CDR1 and CDR2 sequences are SGHNT and YYREEE (reference sequence). The CDR3 reads CASSSTGGASNEQYF. The CDR3 DNA reads as TGTGCCAGCAGCAGCACAGGGGGCGCTAGTAACGAGCAGTACTTC.

The chain joins TRBV4-3 to TRBJ1-5; 7 nucleotides agree with TRBD1. This CDR3 region has 16 residues. J lost 4 bases, V lost 0 bases, and 6 bases had no gene match. CDR1 is LGHNA and CDR2 is YSLEER in the germline V gene. This CDR3 is CASSQDSTGDNQPQHF. The CDR3 DNA reads TGCGCCAGCAGCCAAGATTCAACAGGGGATAATCAGCCCCAGCATTTT.

As to this clone: One end of the junction fails to match germline, which may point to a read error. J is TRBJ2-1 and V is TRBV7-7, with 8 bases matching TRBD1. Germline loops: CDR1 SSHAT, CDR2 FNYEAQ (reference sequence). The CDR3 has 13 amino acids. The CDR3 loop is CASSLGQGNEQFF. The CDR3 coding sequence is TGTGCTAGCAGCTTAGGACAGGGAAATGAGCAGTTCTTC.

The V and J genes are TRBV27 and TRBJ1-1; the D is unclear. Trimming took off 0 bases at V and 7 bases at J, with 18 bases between the two ends. Germline V gives CDR1 MNHEY, CDR2 SMNVEV (reference sequence). The CDR3 has 16 residues. In DNA form, the CDR3 reads TGTGCCAGCAGTTTATCCGGAGCCCGGGGTAGGAATGAAGCTTTCTTT. It yields the protein CASSLSGARGRNEAFF.

This clone was counted once. V usage is TRBV27 and J usage is TRBJ2-5, with 9 bases aligning to TRBD1. The J call may not be correct, given that the DNA end is closer to TRBJ2-7. There are 14 residues in the CDR3. CDR1 is MNHEY, CDR2 SMNVEV, per germline (reference sequence). Here the CDR3 DNA reads TGTGCCAGCAGTTACGGGACAGGGTTCTACGAGCAGTACTTC. Protein: CASSYGTGFYEQYF.

The chain combines TRBV29-1 with TRBJ2-7, with 8 nucleotides matching TRBD2. CDR3 length: 15 residues. Germline CDR1 and CDR2: SQVTM and ANQGSEA. The V and J ends lost 1 base and 2 bases, in that order; junction bases with no gene match: 7. The CDR3 bases are TGCAGCGTTGAAGTAGCGGGATTGGGGACCTACGAGCAGTACTTC. This sequence encodes CSVEVAGLGTYEQYF.

V usage is TRBV14 and J usage is TRBJ2-7; possible D gene TRBD1, 6 bases. CDR3 length: 15 amino acids. The V gene lost 1 base and the J gene lost 0 bases, with 10 bases spanning the gap. From germline, CDR1 is SGHDN and CDR2 FVKESK. DNA of the CDR3: TGTGCCAGCAGCCAAGGGACAGAATACTCCTACGAGCAGTACTTC. Its translation: CASSQGTEYSYEQYF.